This entry concerns a single TCR beta chain. In the same sample, other DNA sequences code for this CDR3. This sample is part of a study of blood T cell repertoires in COVID-19. Recruitment covered about 25 US areas and drew participants whose ages spanned 18 to 89 years. Participant-given clinical history determined each cohort assignment. A COVID-19 case was met by exposed participants within 2 weeks before study entry. Trimming took 4 bases from V and 5 from J, leaving 8 bases between them. Germline V gene lookup returns CDR1 LNHDA and CDR2 SQIVND (reference sequence). This CDR3 has 12 amino acids. Authors' analysis steps: Reference gene primer amplification in the assay estimated nucleated cell counts. Sequenced by immunoSEQ multiplex PCR; TCRdb stores in-frame clones only, minus some. V and J calls and clone size come straight from that table; D and trimming were deduced from the DNA. The table has hundreds of thousands of clones, approximately 90% seen once.

The chain combines TRBV19 with TRBJ1-2; the D gene is possibly TRBD1 (5 bases). Sequencing was carried out using PBMCs or T cells enriched from blood (not recorded which). The TCR was taken from a middle-aged man who had been exposed to COVID-19. The CDR3 sequence: CASSRQGYGYTF. Written as DNA, the CDR3 is TGTGCCAGTAGTAGGCAGGGTTATGGCTACACCTTC.